What follows are 22 T cell receptor beta chains derived from one specimen sequenced in a study of T cells after yellow fever vaccination. TCRdb passed the 5' RACE reads through MiXCR, listing each CDR3 protein once. Among 610,000 or so distinct CDR3 sequences listed, roughly an eighth were seen once. Source: PBMCs, taken on the day of the yellow fever booster vaccination. These receptors were taken from a man younger than 40 who received the YFV17D yellow fever vaccine.

This clonotype appeared a few times. This chain links TRBV20-1 with TRBJ2-7; D possibly corresponds to TRBD2 (6 bases). Trimming shortened V by 1 base and J by 4 bases, and 11 bases separated the two germline ends. This CDR3 spans 13 amino acids. Germline V gene data show CDR1 as DFQATT and CDR2 as SNEGSKA (reference sequence). The CDR3 sequence: CSARVGLRYEQYF. Here the CDR3 DNA reads TGCAGTGCTAGAGTGGGACTCCGATACGAGCAGTACTTC.

This clonotype was seen more than once but under ten times. The chain carries TRBV5-1 and TRBJ1-5, with D unresolved. This CDR3 is 13 amino acids long. V lost 3 bases and J lost 7, with 11 bases in between. Germline V gene sequence: CDR1 SGHRS, CDR2 YFSETQ. For the CDR3, the DNA is TGCGCCAGCAGCTACAGTTCGGGACAGCCCCAGCATTTT. Translating it yields CASSYSSGQPQHF.

This clonotype was seen ten or more times. The chain carries TRBV3-1 and TRBJ2-5, with 7 nucleotides matching TRBD1. This CDR3 is built from 13 residues. V lost 2 bases to trimming and J lost 4 bases; unmatched junction nucleotides: 1. Germline CDR1 is LGHDT and CDR2 is YNNKEL (reference sequence). The CDR3 region has the DNA TGTGCCAGCAGCCAAAGGGGGCGAGAGACCCAGTACTTC. This codes for CASSQRGRETQYF.

CDR3 DNA: TGTGCCAGCAGCTTAACGCGTTCCAACAATGAGCAGTTCTTC. Translated, it gives CASSLTRSNNEQFF. This chain links TRBV7-7 with TRBJ2-1; D not resolved. This CDR3 is 14 amino acids long. Germline CDR1 reads SSHAT; CDR2 reads FNYEAQ (reference sequence). Trimming shortened V by 2 bases and J by 5 bases, and 10 bases separated the two germline ends.

V usage is TRBV20-1 and J usage is TRBJ2-3; 7 nucleotides agree with TRBD2. The ends lost 5 bases at V and 0 bases at J; junction bases unmatched: 5. This CDR3 spans 14 amino acids. CDR1 DFQATT and CDR2 SNEGSKA come from the germline V gene (reference sequence). The CDR3 is CSAVLAFSTDTQYF. The DNA for the CDR3 is TGCAGTGCTGTACTAGCGTTTAGCACAGATACGCAGTATTTT.

This clonotype occurred a few times. J is TRBJ2-7 and V is TRBV2, with 11 bases that match TRBD2. CDR3 size: 14 residues. CDR1 is SNHLY and CDR2 is FYNNEI in the germline V gene. Losses at the gene ends were 1 base for V and 4 bases for J; bases not matched to a gene: 0. The CDR3 sequence is CASSEGLAGYEQYF. The CDR3 DNA is TGTGCCAGCAGTGAAGGACTAGCGGGGTACGAGCAGTACTTC.

The chain recombines TRBV7-2 with TRBJ2-5; D might be TRBD2 (6 bases). Germline values: CDR1 SGHTA, CDR2 FQGNSA. Trimming took off 5 bases at V and 5 bases at J, with 21 bases between the two ends. CDR3 size: 16 residues. CDR3 sequence reads: CASSPMMGGVGETQYF. CDR3 DNA sequence: TGTGCCAGCAGCCCAATGATGGGAGGTGTCGGGGAGACCCAGTACTTC.

The CDR3 region has the DNA TGTGCCAGCAAGTTAGGGACAGGGGGCAATGAGCAGTTCTTC. This codes for CASKLGTGGNEQFF. The chain is built from TRBV6-5 and TRBJ2-1, with 11 bases aligning to TRBD1. Losses at the gene ends were 7 bases for V and 6 bases for J; bases not matched to a gene: 5. The CDR3 spans 14 residues. CDR1 MNHEY and CDR2 SVGAGI come from the germline V gene.

This clonotype appeared a few times. The V call is TRBV5-1, the J call TRBJ2-7; 7 bases map to TRBD1. V shed 4 bases and J 6 bases; nucleotides not matched to a gene: 10. Germline loops: CDR1 SGHRS, CDR2 YFSETQ. This CDR3 is built from 14 residues. CDR3 amino acids: CASSQGDSQSEQYF. For the CDR3, the DNA is TGCGCCAGCAGCCAGGGGGACAGCCAGTCCGAGCAGTACTTC.

The chain employs TRBV5-5 and TRBJ1-4; no clear D. The germline V and J ends were trimmed by 1 base and 0 bases, with 7 bases remaining between them. Germline CDR1 SGHKS, CDR2 YYEKEE (reference sequence). This CDR3 region has 15 residues. Written as DNA, the CDR3 is TGTGCCAGCAGCTTGTACAGAGCAACTAATGAAAAACTGTTTTTT. Protein sequence: CASSLYRATNEKLFF.

This clonotype has ten or more counts. The rearrangement links TRBV12-3 or TRBV12-4 to TRBJ2-3; D gene unclear. The CDR3 is made up of 14 amino acids. Trimming pared 5 bases from V and 0 bases from J, leaving 9 bases between. The CDR3 is CASSPPQSTDTQYF. The CDR3, as DNA: TGTGCCAGCAGTCCCCCGCAGAGCACAGATACGCAGTATTTT.

The V gene is TRBV27, the J gene TRBJ1-5; D uncertain. Germline lookup yields CDR1 MNHEY and CDR2 SMNVEV (reference sequence). Trimming took 2 bases from V and 2 from J, leaving 10 bases between them. The CDR3 spans 15 residues. The CDR3 sequence: CASSLTWSGNQPQHF. The CDR3 nucleotides read TGTGCCAGCAGTTTAACCTGGTCGGGCAATCAGCCCCAGCATTTT.

In this sample, this clonotype turned up a few times. This chain's CDR3 is CASVRTSGRGGVYNEQFF. CDR3 DNA sequence: TGTGCTAGTGTTCGGACTAGCGGGAGAGGCGGTGTGTACAATGAGCAGTTCTTC. The chain has TRBV12-5 and TRBJ2-1; 13 bases are shared with TRBD2. The CDR3 runs to 18 residues. V was clipped by 7 bases and J by 4 bases; unmatched bases: 13. Germline lookup yields CDR1 LGHNT and CDR2 FRNRAP.

This clonotype was seen more than once but under ten times. The chain uses TRBV6-5 and TRBJ1-5; D ambiguous. The V and J ends lost 3 bases and 9 bases respectively, with 18 bases between them. Germline assignment: CDR1 MNHEY and CDR2 SVGAGI. The CDR3 is made up of 15 amino acids. CDR3 loop: CASSYSGRNQGPQHF. CDR3 sequence (DNA): TGTGCCAGCAGTTATTCCGGAAGAAATCAAGGGCCCCAGCATTTT.

This clonotype was seen a handful of times. The gene calls are TRBV5-4 and TRBJ2-4, with D maybe TRBD1 (6 bases). The CDR3 is 14 amino acids. V was trimmed by 3 bases and J by 6 bases, leaving 13 bases between them. Germline lookup yields CDR1 SGHNT and CDR2 YYREEE (reference sequence). For the CDR3, the DNA is TGTGCCAGCAGCTCGAGCTTACAGGGAAACATTCAGTACTTC. Its translation is CASSSSLQGNIQYF.

The rearrangement joins TRBV12-3 or TRBV12-4 to TRBJ2-5, with D unresolved. The CDR3 is made up of 11 amino acids. The ends were cut back, 3 bases at V and 7 bases at J, with 6 bases in the middle. The chain's CDR3 is CASSFTRTQYF. The CDR3 nucleotides read TGTGCCAGCAGTTTCACGAGGACCCAGTACTTC.

The genes are TRBV12-3 or TRBV12-4 and TRBJ2-7, with 10 nucleotides matching TRBD2. The junction had 4 bases not matched to a gene; V was cut back by 2 bases and J by 3 bases. The length of the CDR3 is 15 residues. CDR3 amino acids: CASSLSSSGSYEQYF. CDR3 bases: TGTGCCAGCAGTTTATCCTCTAGCGGGAGCTACGAGCAGTACTTC.

This clonotype was observed a handful of times. The chain joins TRBV5-1 to TRBJ2-5; the D gene is possibly TRBD1 (6 bases). The germline V gene has CDR1 SGHRS and CDR2 YFSETQ. V was clipped by 1 base and J by 0 bases, with 13 bases between them. The CDR3 contains 16 residues. This chain's CDR3 is CASSLMGARYQETQYF. In nucleotides, the CDR3 is TGCGCCAGCAGCTTGATGGGGGCGCGGTACCAAGAGACCCAGTACTTC.

This clonotype showed up just a few times. The CDR3 protein is CALSKPSTSSVQFF. In DNA, the CDR3 is TGCGCTCTGAGCAAACCTTCGACTAGCTCAGTGCAGTTCTTC. This sequence joins TRBV20-1 and TRBJ2-1; 7 bases agree with TRBD2. The CDR3 runs to 14 residues. Germline loops: CDR1 DFQATT, CDR2 SNEGSKA (reference sequence).

This clonotype came up a few times. The V and J genes are TRBV7-2 and TRBJ2-5; D is unclear. Germline V gene data show CDR1 as SGHTA and CDR2 as FQGNSA. Trimming stripped 5 bases from V and 1 base from J, with 14 bases between. The CDR3 has 15 amino acids. CDR3 region: CASSPQIAPQETQYF. CDR3 in DNA: TGTGCCAGCAGCCCCCAGATAGCCCCCCAAGAGACCCAGTACTTC.

This clonotype occurred a few times. The rearrangement uses TRBV18 and TRBJ2-7; a possible D gene is TRBD1 (5 bases). The CDR3 has 14 amino acids. Germline V lookup: CDR1 KGHSH, CDR2 LQKENI. The V end was cut by 3 bases, the J end by 6 bases, with 15 bases between. The CDR3 DNA follows: TGTGCCAGCTCACCCAGTGACAGCATGGGCGAGCAGTACTTC. Translation: CASSPSDSMGEQYF.

The sample holds a few counts of this clonotype. The chain joins TRBV15 to TRBJ2-3; D not certain. Germline CDR1 and CDR2: LNHNV and YYDKDF (reference sequence). This CDR3 is built from 14 residues. V lost 5 bases, J lost 3 bases, and 12 bases lay in between. The CDR3 loop reads CATSPLVVTDTQYF. The DNA for the CDR3 is TGTGCCACCAGCCCGCTAGTTGTGACAGATACGCAGTATTTT.